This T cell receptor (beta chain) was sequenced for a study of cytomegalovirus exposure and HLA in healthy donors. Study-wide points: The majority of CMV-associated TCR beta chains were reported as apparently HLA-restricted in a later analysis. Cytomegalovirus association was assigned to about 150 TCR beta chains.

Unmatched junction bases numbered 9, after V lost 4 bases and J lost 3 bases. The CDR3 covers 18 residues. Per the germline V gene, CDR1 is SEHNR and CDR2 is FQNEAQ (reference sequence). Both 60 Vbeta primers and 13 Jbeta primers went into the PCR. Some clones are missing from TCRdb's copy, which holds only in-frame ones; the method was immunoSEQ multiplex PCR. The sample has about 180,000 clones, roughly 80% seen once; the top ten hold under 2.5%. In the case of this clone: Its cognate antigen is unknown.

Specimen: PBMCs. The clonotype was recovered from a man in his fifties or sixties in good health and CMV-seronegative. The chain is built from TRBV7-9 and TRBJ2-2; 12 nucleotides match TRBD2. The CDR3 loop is CASSSRGRTSGDTGELFF. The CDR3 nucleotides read TGTGCCAGCAGCTCTAGGGGAAGGACTAGCGGGGACACCGGGGAGCTGTTTTTT.